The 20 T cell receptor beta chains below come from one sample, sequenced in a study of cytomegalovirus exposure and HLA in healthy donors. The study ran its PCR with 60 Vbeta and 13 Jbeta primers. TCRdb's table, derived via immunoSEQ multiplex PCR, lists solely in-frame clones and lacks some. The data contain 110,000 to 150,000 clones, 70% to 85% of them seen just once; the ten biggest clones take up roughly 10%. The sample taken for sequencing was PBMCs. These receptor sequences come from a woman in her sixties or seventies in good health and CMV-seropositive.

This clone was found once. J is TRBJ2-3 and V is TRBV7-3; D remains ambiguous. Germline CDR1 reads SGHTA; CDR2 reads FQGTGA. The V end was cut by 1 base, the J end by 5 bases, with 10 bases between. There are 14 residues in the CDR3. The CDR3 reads CASSLNSGEDTQYF. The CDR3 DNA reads TGTGCCAGCAGCTTAAATTCGGGTGAAGATACGCAGTATTTT. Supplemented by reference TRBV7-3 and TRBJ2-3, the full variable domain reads GAGVSQTPSNKVTEKGKYVELRCDPISGHTALYWYRQSLGQGPEFLIYFQGTGAADDSGLPNDRFFAVRPEGSVSTLKIQRTERGDSAVYLCASSLNSGEDTQYFGPGTRLTVL.

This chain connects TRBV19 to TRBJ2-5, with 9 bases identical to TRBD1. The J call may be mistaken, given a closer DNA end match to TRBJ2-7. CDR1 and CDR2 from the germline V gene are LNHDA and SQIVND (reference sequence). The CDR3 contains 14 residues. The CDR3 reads CASRRGQGGYEQYF. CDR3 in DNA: TGTGCCAGTAGGCGGGGACAGGGTGGCTACGAGCAGTACTTC.

The CDR3 coding sequence is TGTGCCAGCAGCCCACTAGCGGGGCACGAGCAGTACTTC. Amino acid sequence: CASSPLAGHEQYF. The gene calls are TRBV11-3 and TRBJ2-7; the match to TRBD2 covers 10 bases. V lost 5 bases to trimming and J lost 5 bases; unmatched junction nucleotides: 3. Per germline, CDR1 SGHNT and CDR2 YENEEA. The CDR3 has 13 residues.

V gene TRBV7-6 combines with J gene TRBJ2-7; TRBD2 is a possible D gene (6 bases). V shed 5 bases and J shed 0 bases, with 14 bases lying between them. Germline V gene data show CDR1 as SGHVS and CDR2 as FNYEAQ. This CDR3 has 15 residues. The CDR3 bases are TGTGCCAGCAGCCCTCGGGCCGGGAGCTCCTACGAGCAGTACTTC. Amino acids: CASSPRAGSSYEQYF.

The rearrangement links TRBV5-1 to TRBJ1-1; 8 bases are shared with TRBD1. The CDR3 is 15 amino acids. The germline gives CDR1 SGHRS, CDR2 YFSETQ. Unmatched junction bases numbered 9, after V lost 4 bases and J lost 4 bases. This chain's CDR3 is CASSSGQGSATEAFF. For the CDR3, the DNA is TGCGCCAGCAGCAGTGGACAGGGATCGGCCACTGAAGCTTTCTTT.

The CDR3, as DNA: TGTGCCAGCAGCTTGAATTCGGTCAGGGGTGGCTATGGCTACACCTTC. As protein: CASSLNSVRGGYGYTF. The V and J genes are TRBV5-4 and TRBJ1-2, with D perhaps matching TRBD1 (6 bases). The CDR3 length is 16 residues. The germline V and J ends were trimmed by 1 base and 4 bases, with 17 bases remaining between them. CDR1 and CDR2 (germline): SGHNT, YYREEE (reference sequence).

The CDR3 nucleotides read TGTGCCAGCCTTCGGGAGGACCAAGAGACCCAGTACTTC. Encoded protein: CASLREDQETQYF. The chain links TRBV5-5 to TRBJ2-5, with 7 bases fitting TRBD2. The CDR3 is 13 amino acids. The trim removed 7 bases at V and 0 bases at J, leaving 3 bases unmatched. Germline lookup yields CDR1 SGHKS and CDR2 YYEKEE (reference sequence). The variable domain in full, with the rest retrieved from reference TRBV5-5 and TRBJ2-5, is DAGVTQSPTHLIKTRGQQVTLRCSPISGHKSVSWYQQVLGQGPQFIFQYYEKEERGRGNFPDRFSARQFPNYSSELNVNALLLGDSALYLCASLREDQETQYFGPGTRLLVL.

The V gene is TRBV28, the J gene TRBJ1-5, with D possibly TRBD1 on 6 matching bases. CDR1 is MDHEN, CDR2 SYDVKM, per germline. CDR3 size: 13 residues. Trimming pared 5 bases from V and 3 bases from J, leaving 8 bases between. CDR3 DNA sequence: TGTGCCAGCAGTCGGACAGTCAATCAGCCCCAGCATTTT. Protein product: CASSRTVNQPQHF.

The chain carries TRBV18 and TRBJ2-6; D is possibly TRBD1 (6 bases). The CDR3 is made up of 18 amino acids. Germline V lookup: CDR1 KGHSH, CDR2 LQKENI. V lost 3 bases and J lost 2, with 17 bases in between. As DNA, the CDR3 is TGTGCCAGCTCACCGTCGGCCCACCAGGGGACTGGGGCCAACGTCCTGACTTTC. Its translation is CASSPSAHQGTGANVLTF.

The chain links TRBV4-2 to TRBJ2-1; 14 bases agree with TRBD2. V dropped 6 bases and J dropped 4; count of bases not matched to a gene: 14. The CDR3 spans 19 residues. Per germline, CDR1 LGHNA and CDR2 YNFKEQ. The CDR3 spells CASRPGTSGRSRAYNEQFF. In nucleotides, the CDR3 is TGTGCCAGCAGGCCCGGGACTAGCGGGAGATCACGGGCTTACAATGAGCAGTTCTTC.

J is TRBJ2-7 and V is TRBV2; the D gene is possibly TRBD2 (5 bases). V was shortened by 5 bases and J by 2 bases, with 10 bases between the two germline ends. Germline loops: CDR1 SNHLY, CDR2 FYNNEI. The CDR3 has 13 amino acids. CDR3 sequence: CASSPLDPYEQYF. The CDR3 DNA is TGTGCCAGCAGTCCACTAGATCCCTACGAGCAGTACTTC.

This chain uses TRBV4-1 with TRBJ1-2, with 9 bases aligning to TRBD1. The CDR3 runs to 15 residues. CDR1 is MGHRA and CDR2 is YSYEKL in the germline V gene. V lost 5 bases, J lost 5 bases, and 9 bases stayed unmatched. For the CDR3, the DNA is TGCGCCAGCAGCACCCAACAGGGGGCGAGGTATGGCTACACCTTC. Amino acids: CASSTQQGARYGYTF.

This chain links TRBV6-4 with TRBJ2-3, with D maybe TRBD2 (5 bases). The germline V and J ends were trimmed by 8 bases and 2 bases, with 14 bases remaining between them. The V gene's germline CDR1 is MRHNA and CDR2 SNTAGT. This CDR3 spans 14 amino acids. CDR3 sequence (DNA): TGTGCCAGCGGTTCCGGGAAGGCCACAGATACGCAGTATTTT. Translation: CASGSGKATDTQYF.

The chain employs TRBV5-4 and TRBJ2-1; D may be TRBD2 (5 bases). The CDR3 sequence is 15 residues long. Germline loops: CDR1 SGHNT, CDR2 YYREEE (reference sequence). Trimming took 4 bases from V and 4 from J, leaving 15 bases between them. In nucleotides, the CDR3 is TGTGCCAGCAGCCTTCGGACTGGCACATACAATGAGCAGTTCTTC. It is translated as CASSLRTGTYNEQFF.

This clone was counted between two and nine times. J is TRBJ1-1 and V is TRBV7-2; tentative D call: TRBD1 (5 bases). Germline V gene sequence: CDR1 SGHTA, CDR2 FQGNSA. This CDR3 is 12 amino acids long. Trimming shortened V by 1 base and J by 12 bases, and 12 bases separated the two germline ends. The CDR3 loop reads CASSLVRGQTFF. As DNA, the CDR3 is TGTGCCAGCAGCTTAGTTAGGGGCCAGACTTTCTTT.

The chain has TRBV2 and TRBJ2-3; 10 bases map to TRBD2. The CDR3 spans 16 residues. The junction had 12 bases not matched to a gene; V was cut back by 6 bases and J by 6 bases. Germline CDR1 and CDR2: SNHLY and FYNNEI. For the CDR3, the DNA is TGTGCCAGCAGAAGGATCCTTAGCGGGAGGATGGATACGCAGTATTTT. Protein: CASRRILSGRMDTQYF. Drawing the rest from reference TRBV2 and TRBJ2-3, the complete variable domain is EPEVTQTPSHQVTQMGQEVILRCVPISNHLYFYWYRQILGQKVEFLVSFYNNEISEKSEIFDDQFSVERPDGSNFTLKIRSTKLEDSAMYFCASRRILSGRMDTQYFGPGTRLTVL.

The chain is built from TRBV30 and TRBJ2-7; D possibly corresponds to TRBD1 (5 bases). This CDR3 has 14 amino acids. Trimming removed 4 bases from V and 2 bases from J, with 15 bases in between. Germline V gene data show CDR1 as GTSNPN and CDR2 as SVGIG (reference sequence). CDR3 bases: TGTGCCTGGATTTCGACAGTTACTACCTACGAGCAGTACTTC. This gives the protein CAWISTVTTYEQYF.

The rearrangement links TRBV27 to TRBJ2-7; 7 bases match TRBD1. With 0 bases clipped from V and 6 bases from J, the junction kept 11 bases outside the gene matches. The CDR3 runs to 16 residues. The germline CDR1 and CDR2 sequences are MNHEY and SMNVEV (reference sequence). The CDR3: CASSLSGYRGGGEQYF. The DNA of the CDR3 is TGTGCCAGCAGTTTATCAGGATACAGGGGCGGTGGCGAGCAGTACTTC.

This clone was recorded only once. CDR3 coding DNA: TGTGCCAGTAGCCAGGGGTTAGATACGCAGTATTTT. This sequence encodes CASSQGLDTQYF. This chain uses TRBV19 with TRBJ2-3; D may be TRBD1 (6 bases). Trimming left V 6 bases short and J 5 bases short, with 9 bases between. This CDR3 has 12 amino acids. In germline, CDR1 is LNHDA, CDR2 SQIVND (reference sequence).

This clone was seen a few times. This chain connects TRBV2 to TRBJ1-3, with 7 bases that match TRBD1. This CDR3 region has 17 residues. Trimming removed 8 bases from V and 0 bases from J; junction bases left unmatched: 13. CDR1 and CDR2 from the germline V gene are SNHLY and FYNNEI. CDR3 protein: CASLPRAGTASGNTIYF. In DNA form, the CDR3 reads TGTGCCAGCCTACCGAGGGCAGGGACAGCCTCTGGAAACACCATATATTTT.